Each of the 21 T cell receptor beta chains below was sequenced from the same sample in a study of T cells in Graves' hyperthyroidism and ophthalmopathy. The investigators amplified TCR beta CDR3 regions from RNA transcripts. TCR CDR3 underwent first-round RT-PCR with the HTBI primer set. TCRdb passed the multiplex PCR reads through MiXCR, listing each CDR3 protein once. The sample holds around 690,000 distinct CDR3 sequences, roughly a sixth seen once. The sequencing sample was made of blood. Receptors originate from a man aged 45 to 65 with Graves' hyperthyroidism.

In this sample, this clonotype turned up many times. J is TRBJ1-1 and V is TRBV5-1; a possible D gene is TRBD1 (5 bases). Germline V gene data show CDR1 as SGHRS and CDR2 as YFSETQ. V lost 5 bases and J 0 bases, leaving 17 bases between the germline ends. The CDR3 spans 16 residues. The CDR3 DNA follows: TGCGCCAGCAGTCAAGGGGTCACCACCCTGAACACTGAAGCTTTCTTT. Encoded protein: CASSQGVTTLNTEAFF. The full variable domain, rest sourced from reference TRBV5-1 and TRBJ1-1, is KAGVTQTPRYLIKTRGQQVTLSCSPISGHRSVSWYQQTPGQGLQFLFEYFSETQRNKGNFPGRFSGRQFSNSRSEMNVSTLELGDSALYLCASSQGVTTLNTEAFFGQGTRLTVV.

In its sample, this clonotype was seen once. One end of the junction fails to match germline, which may point to a read error. V gene TRBV3-1 combines with J gene TRBJ2-5; tentatively, D is TRBD1 or TRBD2 (5 bases each). The germline CDR1 and CDR2 sequences are LGHDT and YNNKEL (reference sequence). This CDR3 region has 15 residues. In DNA form, the CDR3 reads TGTGCCAGCAGCCAAGGACGAAGGGACCAAGAGATCCAGTACTTC. Residues: CASSQGRRDQEIQYF.

Of note for this clonotype: It may be a read error: a sequence one base away is much more abundant. The V call is TRBV27, the J call TRBJ2-3, with D perhaps matching TRBD2 (7 bases). This CDR3 has 15 residues. From germline, CDR1 is MNHEY and CDR2 SMNVEV (reference sequence). The V gene lost 2 bases and the J gene lost 4 bases, with 13 bases spanning the gap. The CDR3 spells CASSLRGGLADTQYF. The CDR3 DNA follows: TGTGCCAGCAGTTTAAGGGGGGGTCTGGCAGATACGCAGTATTTT.

As concerns this clonotype: A much larger clone differs by one base, so this may be a read error. This sequence joins TRBV27 and TRBJ1-2; D not resolved. Trimming took 7 bases from V and 7 from J, leaving 16 bases between them. Germline CDR1 MNHEY, CDR2 SMNVEV (reference sequence). The CDR3 has 13 amino acids. The DNA of the CDR3 is TGTGCCAGCAAATCCAGGCGGAGAAGTGGCTACACCTTC. This encodes CASKSRRRSGYTF.

V is TRBV20-1 and J is TRBJ1-5; TRBD1 matches at 7 bases. CDR3 length: 17 amino acids. V trimming: 2 bases; J trimming: 0 bases; junction bases outside the gene matches: 10. Germline values: CDR1 DFQATT, CDR2 SNEGSKA (reference sequence). Written as DNA, the CDR3 is TGCAGTGCTAGACCGGGACAGATCTTTTATAGCAATCAGCCCCAGCATTTT. Its translation: CSARPGQIFYSNQPQHF.

The genes are TRBV20-1 and TRBJ2-7, with 10 bases lining up with TRBD2. V gave up 6 bases and J gave up 4 bases; unmatched junction bases: 6. This CDR3 is built from 13 residues. Germline V lookup: CDR1 DFQATT, CDR2 SNEGSKA (reference sequence). CDR3 bases: TGCAGTGCCCCGAGGACTAGCGGATACGAGCAGTACTTC. Amino acid sequence: CSAPRTSGYEQYF.

The V gene is TRBV28, the J gene TRBJ2-7; 7 bases map to TRBD1. J gave up 3 bases and V 3 bases, and 5 bases lay outside the gene matches. CDR1 and CDR2 from the germline V gene are MDHEN and SYDVKM. The CDR3 sequence is 14 residues long. This chain's CDR3 is CASSLSNRGYEQYF. The CDR3, as DNA: TGTGCCAGCAGTTTGAGTAACAGGGGCTACGAGCAGTACTTC.

This clonotype was seen more than once but under ten times. The chain carries TRBV4-2 and TRBJ1-1; D is uncertain. Per the germline V gene, CDR1 is LGHNA and CDR2 is YNFKEQ. The CDR3 loop spans 14 amino acids. Trimming removed 4 bases at V and 1 base at J, with 10 bases between. The CDR3 reads CASSRSTENTEAFF. CDR3 nucleotide sequence: TGTGCCAGCAGCCGGAGCACAGAGAACACTGAAGCTTTCTTT.

This clonotype was seen more than once but under ten times. CDR3 amino acids: CASSPLQGVSYGYTF. The CDR3 region has the DNA TGTGCCAGCAGCCCCTTACAGGGGGTGAGCTATGGCTACACCTTC. V and J are TRBV3-1 and TRBJ1-2, with 8 bases fitting TRBD1. V lost 4 bases to trimming and J lost 4 bases; unmatched junction nucleotides: 8. Germline V CDR1 and CDR2: LGHDT, YNNKEL (reference sequence). The CDR3 is 15 residues long. Variable domain in full (rest from reference TRBV3-1 and TRBJ1-2): DTAVSQTPKYLVTQMGNDKSIKCEQNLGHDTMYWYKQDSKKFLKIMFSYNNKELIINETVPNRFSPKSPDKAHLNLHINSLELGDSAVYFCASSPLQGVSYGYTFGSGTRLTVV.

The gene calls are TRBV2 and TRBJ2-3; 10 bases agree with TRBD1. With V trimmed by 5 bases and J by 6 bases, 8 bases remained unmatched. CDR1 is SNHLY and CDR2 is FYNNEI in the germline V gene. The CDR3 loop spans 15 amino acids. This CDR3 is CASSNGGTGVDTQYF. CDR3 nucleotides: TGTGCCAGCAGTAATGGGGGGACAGGGGTGGATACGCAGTATTTT.

This clonotype showed up many times. The rearrangement joins TRBV7-2 to TRBJ2-1; a weak D match, TRBD2 (7 bases). The CDR3 has 11 residues. Trimming pared 7 bases from V and 9 bases from J, leaving 10 bases between. Germline V gene lookup returns CDR1 SGHTA and CDR2 FQGNSA. The CDR3 region has the DNA TGTGCCAGCACCGGGGGGCGTGAGCAGTTCTTC. Translated: CASTGGREQFF.

This clonotype came up many times. V gene TRBV18 combines with J gene TRBJ2-1; maybe TRBD2 (6 bases). CDR3 length: 15 amino acids. The germline V gene has CDR1 KGHSH and CDR2 LQKENI. V was trimmed by 0 bases and J by 8 bases, leaving 14 bases between them. The CDR3 DNA is TGTGCCAGCTCACCACCGGGACTCCCAAAGGATGAGCAGTTCTTC. Its protein is CASSPPGLPKDEQFF.

This clonotype has a count of ten or more. The chain carries TRBV5-8 and TRBJ2-5; D not certain. Germline values: CDR1 SGHTS, CDR2 YDEGEE. V lost 2 bases, J lost 5 bases, and 10 bases lay in between. The CDR3 runs 13 residues. CDR3 DNA: TGTGCCAGCAGCTTACCCTCCCTGGAGACCCAGTACTTC. Translation: CASSLPSLETQYF.

Concerning this clonotype: A much larger clone differs from this one at a single base, so this may be a read error. In DNA, the CDR3 is TGTGCCAGCTCGCGACAGGGGGAATTGCCCCTGTACTTC. It is translated as CASSRQGELPLYF. The rearrangement uses TRBV18 and TRBJ2-5; TRBD1 aligns across 9 bases. This CDR3 region has 13 residues. The J segment lost 13 bases and the V segment lost 6 bases, leaving 12 bases of the junction unmatched. Germline loops: CDR1 KGHSH, CDR2 LQKENI.

This clonotype was detected many times. The rearrangement links TRBV2 to TRBJ1-5; TRBD1 aligns across 7 bases. V was pared by 6 bases and J by 4 bases, with 3 bases of the junction left unmatched. The CDR3 has 13 residues. Germline lookup yields CDR1 SNHLY and CDR2 FYNNEI. The CDR3, as DNA: TGTGCCAGCAGGGACAGGAGTAATCAGCCCCAGCATTTT. Translation: CASRDRSNQPQHF.

The chain links TRBV30 to TRBJ1-3; 7 bases map to TRBD1. This CDR3 region has 14 residues. Germline V lookup: CDR1 GTSNPN, CDR2 SVGIG (reference sequence). The V gene end was trimmed by 5 bases and the J gene end by 2 bases; junction bases not matched to a gene: 6. The CDR3 here is CAWGQGGPGNTIYF. The DNA of the CDR3 is TGTGCCTGGGGCCAGGGGGGCCCTGGAAACACCATATATTTT.

This clonotype was observed at least ten times. The chain carries TRBV12-3 or TRBV12-4 and TRBJ2-1; D unclear. V lost 6 bases to trimming and J lost 9 bases, with 9 bases between them. This CDR3 has 11 amino acids. The CDR3 protein is CASSLTFEQFF. DNA for the CDR3: TGTGCCAGCAGCCTAACATTTGAGCAGTTCTTC.

This clonotype was counted many times. The chain joins TRBV10-2 to TRBJ1-2; 10 bases are shared with TRBD1. This CDR3 is 14 amino acids long. In germline, CDR1 is WSHSY, CDR2 SAAADI. V shed 6 bases and J 6 bases; nucleotides not matched to a gene: 7. The chain's CDR3 is CASRDRGRHHGYTF. The CDR3 DNA reads as TGCGCCAGCAGAGACAGGGGGCGCCATCATGGCTACACCTTC.

The chain uses TRBV19 and TRBJ1-5; possibly TRBD1 for D (5 bases). The V end was cut by 3 bases, the J end by 5 bases, with 14 bases between. This CDR3 is built from 15 residues. CDR1 LNHDA and CDR2 SQIVND come from the germline V gene (reference sequence). The CDR3 DNA is TGTGCCAGTAGTATTGGTAGAGACAGCCATCAGCCCCAGCATTTT. This sequence encodes CASSIGRDSHQPQHF.

This clonotype was found a few times. V usage is TRBV10-2 and J usage is TRBJ2-1; D possibly corresponds to TRBD2 (7 bases). Looked up from germline, CDR1 is WSHSY and CDR2 is SAAADI. Between the trimmed V and J ends, which lost 6 bases and 10 bases, there was a span of 13 bases. The CDR3 has 12 residues. CDR3 sequence (DNA): TGCGCCAGCAGGGGGGCTAGCGGAGAGCAGTTCTTC. Its translation is CASRGASGEQFF.

This CDR3 is CSAPESGEEIDTQYF. The CDR3 DNA is TGCAGTGCTCCCGAATCGGGGGAGGAAATAGATACGCAGTATTTT. The chain is built from TRBV20-1 and TRBJ2-3; TRBD2 is a possible D gene (6 bases). Germline CDR1 is DFQATT and CDR2 is SNEGSKA (reference sequence). V shed 5 bases and J shed 5 bases, with 20 bases lying between them. The CDR3 spans 15 residues.